A selection of T cell receptor beta chains follows, all from one sample in a study of blood T cell repertoires in COVID-19. The repertoire was sequenced with immunoSEQ multiplex PCR; TCRdb's copy has only in-frame clones and lacks some. The data show a few hundred thousand clones, over 75% seen once. The source material was PBMCs or T cells enriched from blood (not recorded which). The receptor source for this set is a man aged 35 to 55 who had recovered from COVID-19. CDR3s include the opening cysteine and the closing phenylalanine or tryptophan. Fields, in order: J gene, V gene, D gene, clone size, CDR3 DNA, CDR3 protein. A D gene is named only where the DNA matches it firmly. The size entry is marked missing in some rows and otherwise reads once, few, many or a size class.

TRBJ2-1	TRBV18	TRBD2	.	TGTGCCAGCTCACCACCGAGGAGCGGGAGGTCCAATGAGCAGTTCTTC	CASSPPRSGRSNEQFF
TRBJ1-5	TRBV7-9	.	once	TGTGCCAGCAGCTTAGGGGCGGGAAGGTTAGAACAGCCCCAGCATTTT	CASSLGAGRLEQPQHF
TRBJ1-1	TRBV15	.	.	TGTGCCACCACCCCGTACCAGAGGGCCACTGAAGCTTTCTTT	CATTPYQRATEAFF
TRBJ1-5	TRBV28	.	.	TGTGCCAGCAGTAATCTCGGGGGGCCCTACTCCAATCAGCCCCAGCATTTT	CASSNLGGPYSNQPQHF
TRBJ2-2	TRBV5-4	.	.	TGTGCCAGCAGCTTGACCCGAGATAACACCGGGGAGCTGTTTTTT	CASSLTRDNTGELFF
TRBJ1-1	TRBV2	.	once	TGTGCCAGCAGCAAAGAGATGTCGAAGGGGGACACTGAAGCTTTCTTT	CASSKEMSKGDTEAFF
TRBJ1-2	TRBV18	.	.	TGTGCCAGCTCACCATTGGATAGCGCTAGGTATGGCTACACCTTC	CASSPLDSARYGYTF
TRBJ1-2	TRBV6-5	TRBD1	.	TGTGCCAGCAGTTACGAGACAGGGTTAGGCTACACCTTC	CASSYETGLGYTF
TRBJ2-1	TRBV27	.	.	TGTGCCAGCAGCCACCAAAACCGGGGAAGCTCCTACAATGAGCAGTTCTTC	CASSHQNRGSSYNEQFF
TRBJ1-4	TRBV5-4	TRBD1	few	TGTGCCACCCGGACAGGAACTAATGAAAAACTGTTTTTT	CATRTGTNEKLFF
TRBJ2-7	TRBV11-2	.	.	TGTGCCAGCAGCTCTTACAGGCAAAATCGGTACGAGCAGTACTTC	CASSSYRQNRYEQYF
TRBJ1-2	TRBV6-6	TRBD1	.	TGTGCCAGCAGTTACAAACAGGGGGTAGGGAGTGGCTACACCTTC	CASSYKQGVGSGYTF
TRBJ1-3	TRBV6-5	.	.	TGTGCCAGCAACCCGCGGGGGGGGACAAACACCATATATTTT	CASNPRGGTNTIYF
TRBJ1-4	TRBV7-3	.	.	TGTGCCAGCAGCTTAAGGAGAAGTGTAAAACTGTTTTTT	CASSLRRSVKLFF
TRBJ1-2	TRBV9	TRBD1	.	TGTGCCAGCAGCGAGACAGGGTCCTTTGATGGCTACACCTTC	CASSETGSFDGYTF
TRBJ1-2	TRBV12-5	.	.	TGTGCTAGTGGTTTTATACAGGGTTATGACTATGGCTACACCTTC	CASGFIQGYDYGYTF
TRBJ1-1	TRBV29-1	.	.	TGCAGCGTCCGCTGGCGGGGTGGCACTGAAGCTTTCTTT	CSVRWRGGTEAFF
TRBJ2-3	TRBV7-9	.	.	TGTGCCAGCAGCTTTACTATTTCAAACCCTAGCACAGATACGCAGTATTTT	CASSFTISNPSTDTQYF
TRBJ1-4	TRBV6-5	.	.	TGTGCCAGCAGGGGACACACTAATGAAAAACTGTTTTTT	CASRGHTNEKLFF
TRBJ1-2	TRBV5-8	.	.	TGTGCCAGCAGCTTGGCCGGAGGTCAGGGGCTAGGAGGATATGGCTACACCTTC	CASSLAGGQGLGGYGYTF
TRBJ1-3	TRBV30	.	.	TGTGCCTGGTACTTTAATGGGTTAAAAGGGGAAAACACCATATATTTT	CAWYFNGLKGENTIYF
TRBJ1-2	TRBV6-5	TRBD1	.	TGTGCCAGCAGTTCCCGACAGGGTCTTGGTGGCTACACCTTC	CASSSRQGLGGYTF
TRBJ1-5	TRBV7-9	.	.	TGTGCCAGCAGCCTAGGACATGTGAAAGTAAACAATCAGCCCCAGCATTTT	CASSLGHVKVNNQPQHF
TRBJ2-3	TRBV5-1	.	.	TGCGCCAGCAGCTTTGGCGGGAGCACAGATACGCAGTATTTT	CASSFGGSTDTQYF
TRBJ1-2	TRBV6-1	.	.	TGTGCCAGCAGTGAAGCGTCAGCAGGCGTCAATGGCTACACCTTC	CASSEASAGVNGYTF
TRBJ2-2	TRBV21-1	.	.	TGTGCCAGCAGCAAATTGGGCGGGTCTGATGTCGGGGAGCTGTTTTTT	CASSKLGGSDVGELFF